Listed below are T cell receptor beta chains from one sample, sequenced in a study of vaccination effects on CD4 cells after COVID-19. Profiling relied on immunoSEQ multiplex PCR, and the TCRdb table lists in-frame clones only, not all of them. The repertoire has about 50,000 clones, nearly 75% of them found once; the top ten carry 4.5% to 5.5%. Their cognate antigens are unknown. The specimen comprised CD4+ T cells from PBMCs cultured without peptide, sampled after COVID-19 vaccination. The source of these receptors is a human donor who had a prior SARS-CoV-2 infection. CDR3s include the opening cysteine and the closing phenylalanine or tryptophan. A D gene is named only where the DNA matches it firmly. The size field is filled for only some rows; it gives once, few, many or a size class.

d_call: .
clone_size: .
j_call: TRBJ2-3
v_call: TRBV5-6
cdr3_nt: TGTGCCAGCAGCCGGGGACACCGCCTGGATACGCAGTATTTT
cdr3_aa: CASSRGHRLDTQYF

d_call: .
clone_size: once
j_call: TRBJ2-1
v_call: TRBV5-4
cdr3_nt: TGTGCCAGCAGCTTAGTCAGGGACGGTGAGCAGTTCTTC
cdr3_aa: CASSLVRDGEQFF

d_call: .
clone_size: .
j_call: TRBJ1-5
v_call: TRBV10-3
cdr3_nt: TGTGCCATCAGTGAGCAGCAAAATAGCAATCAGCCCCAGCATTTT
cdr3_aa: CAISEQQNSNQPQHF

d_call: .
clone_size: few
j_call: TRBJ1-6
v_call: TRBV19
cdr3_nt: TGTGCCAGTAGTATAAGAGTAGGCAATAATTCACCCCTCCACTTT
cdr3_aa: CASSIRVGNNSPLHF

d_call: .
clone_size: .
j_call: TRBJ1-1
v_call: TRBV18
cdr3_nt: TGTGCCAGCTCACCACTCCAGGCAAACACTGAAGCTTTCTTT
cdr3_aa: CASSPLQANTEAFF

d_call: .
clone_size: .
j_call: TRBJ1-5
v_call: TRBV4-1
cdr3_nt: TGCGCCAGCAGCCGTACAGAGAGCAATCAGCCCCAGCATTTT
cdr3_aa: CASSRTESNQPQHF

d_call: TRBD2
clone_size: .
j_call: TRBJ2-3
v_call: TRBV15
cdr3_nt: TGTGCCACCAGCAGAGGTTTGGCTAGCGGGGCCAACACAGATACGCAGTATTTT
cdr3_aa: CATSRGLASGANTDTQYF

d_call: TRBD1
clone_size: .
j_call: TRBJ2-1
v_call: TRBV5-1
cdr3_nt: TGCGCCAGCAGCTTTGACAGGGTTGGAATCGGTGAGCAGTTCTTC
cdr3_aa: CASSFDRVGIGEQFF

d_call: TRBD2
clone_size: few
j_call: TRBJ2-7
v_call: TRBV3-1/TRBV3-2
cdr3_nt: TGTGCCAGCAGCCAAGTGCCTAGCGGGAGCTACGAGCAGTACTTC
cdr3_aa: CASSQVPSGSYEQYF

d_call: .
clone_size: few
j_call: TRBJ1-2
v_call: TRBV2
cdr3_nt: TGTGCCAGCACCCTGGACAGACCTTATGGCTACACCTTC
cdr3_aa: CASTLDRPYGYTF

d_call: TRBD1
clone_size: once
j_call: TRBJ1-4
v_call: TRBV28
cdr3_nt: TGTGCCAGCAGTTTATCAGGGGGTGCGTCGACTAATGAAAAACTGTTTTTT
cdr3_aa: CASSLSGGASTNEKLFF

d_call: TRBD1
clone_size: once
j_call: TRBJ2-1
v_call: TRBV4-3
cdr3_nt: TGCGCCAGCAGCCAAGGCCCTGGGCAGGGGGCGTCGCTGTTCTTC
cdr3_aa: CASSQGPGQGASLFF

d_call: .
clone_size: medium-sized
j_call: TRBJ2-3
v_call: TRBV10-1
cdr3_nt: TGCGCCAGCAGTGAGTCGGGGCGGACTAGCACAGATACGCAGTATTTT
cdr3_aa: CASSESGRTSTDTQYF

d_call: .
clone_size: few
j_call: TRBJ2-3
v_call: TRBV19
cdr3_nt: TGTGCCAGTAGTATAGCCCAGAGCACAGATACGCAGTATTTT
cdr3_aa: CASSIAQSTDTQYF

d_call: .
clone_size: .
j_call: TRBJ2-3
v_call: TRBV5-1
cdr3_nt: TGCGCCAGCAGCTCCGAAGGGTTTGGTACGCAGTATTTT
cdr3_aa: CASSSEGFGTQYF

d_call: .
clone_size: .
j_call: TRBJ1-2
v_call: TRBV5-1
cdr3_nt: TGCGCCAGCAGCCCCCCCTCTTACTATGGCTACACCTTC
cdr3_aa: CASSPPSYYGYTF

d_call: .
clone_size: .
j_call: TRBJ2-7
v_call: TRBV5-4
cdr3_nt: TGTGCCAGCAGCGCGAGGACAGCCCCGAGCTCCTACGAGCAGTACTTC
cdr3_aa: CASSARTAPSSYEQYF

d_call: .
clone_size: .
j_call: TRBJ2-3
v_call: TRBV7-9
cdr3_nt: TGTGCCAGCAGCTTGGGGGGGGCCTTGCAGTATTTT
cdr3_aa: CASSLGGALQYF

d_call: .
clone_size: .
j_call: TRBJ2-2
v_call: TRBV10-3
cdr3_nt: TGTGCCATCAGTGATTATGTGTATGGCGGGAACACCGGGGAGCTGTTTTTT
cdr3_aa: CAISDYVYGGNTGELFF

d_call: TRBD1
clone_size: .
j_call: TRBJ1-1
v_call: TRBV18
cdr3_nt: TGTGCCAGCTCACCGAACAGGGGAACGAACACTGAAGCTTTCTTT
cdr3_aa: CASSPNRGTNTEAFF

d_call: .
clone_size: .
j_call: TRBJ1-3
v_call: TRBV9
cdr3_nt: TGTGCCAGCAGCGCACTTGACCAGGGGCTTCTAGGAAACACCATATATTTT
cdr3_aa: CASSALDQGLLGNTIYF

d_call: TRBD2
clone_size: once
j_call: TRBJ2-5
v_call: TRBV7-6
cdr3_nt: TGTGCCAGCAGCTTAGCGAGGACTAGCGGGGGCCAAGAGACCCAGTACTTC
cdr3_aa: CASSLARTSGGQETQYF

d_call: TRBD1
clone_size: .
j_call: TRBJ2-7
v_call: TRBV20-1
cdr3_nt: TGCAGTGCTAGTATTCGGACAGGTACATACGAGCAGTACTTC
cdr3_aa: CSASIRTGTYEQYF

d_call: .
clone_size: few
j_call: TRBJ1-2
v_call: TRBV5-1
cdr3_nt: TGCGCCAGCAGCTTGGATACAGGGTTTAATGGCTACACCTTC
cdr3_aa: CASSLDTGFNGYTF

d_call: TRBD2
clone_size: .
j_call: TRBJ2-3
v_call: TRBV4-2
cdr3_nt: TGTGCCAGCAGCCAAGGACTAGCTACAGATACGCAGTATTTT
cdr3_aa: CASSQGLATDTQYF

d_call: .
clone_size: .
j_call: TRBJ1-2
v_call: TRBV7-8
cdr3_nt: TGTGCCAGCAGCTTAGGGGATATGGGGTATGGCTACACCTTC
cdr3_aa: CASSLGDMGYGYTF

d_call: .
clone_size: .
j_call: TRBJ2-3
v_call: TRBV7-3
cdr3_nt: TGTGCCAGCAGCTTGAGGGGCCTGAGCACAGATACGCAGTATTTT
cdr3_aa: CASSLRGLSTDTQYF